The 27 T cell receptor beta chains presented below share a single source sample, sequenced in a study of OX40 agonist ivuxolimab in advanced cancers. Some clones are missing from TCRdb's copy, which holds only in-frame ones; the method was immunoSEQ multiplex PCR. The sample records about 13,000 clones, roughly 80% being singletons. The sample in question was CD4+ or CD8+ T cells sorted from blood, obtained in a trial of the OX40 agonist ivuxolimab. These receptor sequences come from an adult with an advanced solid tumor such as melanoma, head and neck, liver or kidney cancer.

This CDR3 reads CASSLLAGFDTQYF. CDR3 nucleotide sequence: TGTGCCAGCAGTTTGCTAGCGGGATTTGATACGCAGTATTTT. V is TRBV27 and J is TRBJ2-3; 9 positions match TRBD2. This CDR3 is 14 amino acids long. Germline CDR1 MNHEY, CDR2 SMNVEV (reference sequence). J was trimmed by 6 bases and V by 3 bases; bases with no gene match: 4.

The chain employs TRBV2 and TRBJ2-7; 8 bases map to TRBD1. J lost 10 bases, V lost 4 bases, and 12 bases had no gene match. The CDR3 has 14 amino acids. The germline gives CDR1 SNHLY, CDR2 FYNNEI. CDR3 amino acids: CASSVKGTGDLQYF. In DNA form, the CDR3 reads TGTGCCAGCAGTGTGAAAGGGACAGGAGACCTACAGTACTTC.

V gene TRBV29-1 combines with J gene TRBJ2-4; 10 bases are shared with TRBD2. Germline CDR1 and CDR2: SQVTM and ANQGSEA. With 1 base clipped from V and 12 bases from J, the junction kept 3 bases outside the gene matches. This CDR3 spans 12 amino acids. CDR3 region: CSVEGLAGDQYF. The CDR3 bases are TGCAGCGTTGAAGGGCTAGCGGGGGATCAGTACTTC.

The chain links TRBV6-4 to TRBJ2-2, with 10 nucleotides matching TRBD1. With V trimmed by 3 bases and J by 3 bases, 10 bases remained unmatched. CDR1 MRHNA and CDR2 SNTAGT come from the germline V gene. The CDR3 consists of 18 residues. CDR3 loop: CASSENPPTGGYTGELFF. In DNA form, the CDR3 reads TGTGCCAGCAGTGAGAACCCCCCGACAGGGGGCTACACCGGGGAGCTGTTTTTT.

The gene calls are TRBV6-5 and TRBJ2-5; 7 positions match TRBD1. This CDR3 region has 14 residues. Germline loops: CDR1 MNHEY, CDR2 SVGAGI. V was clipped by 4 bases and J by 4 bases; unmatched bases: 6. The CDR3 sequence is CASSSTGLGETQYF. CDR3 nucleotides: TGTGCCAGCAGTTCGACAGGGCTGGGAGAGACCCAGTACTTC.

This clone is medium-sized in the sample. V usage is TRBV4-1 and J usage is TRBJ2-3; D gene unclear. The CDR3 is 13 residues long. The germline V gene has CDR1 MGHRA and CDR2 YSYEKL. V lost 1 base and J 5 bases, leaving 7 bases between the germline ends. CDR3 coding DNA: TGCGCCAGCAGCCAAGTACCAGAAGATACGCAGTATTTT. Its protein product is CASSQVPEDTQYF.

This clone was recorded a few times. The chain is built from TRBV15 and TRBJ1-2; TRBD1 might be the D (5 bases). The CDR3 totals 15 residues. The germline gives CDR1 LNHNV, CDR2 YYDKDF (reference sequence). Trimming cost V 3 bases and J 0 bases, with 11 bases left between them. CDR3: CATSRGTGPNYGYTF. The DNA for the CDR3 is TGTGCCACCAGCAGGGGGACCGGGCCTAACTATGGCTACACCTTC.

The rearrangement uses TRBV18 and TRBJ2-1, with no clear D. Germline loops: CDR1 KGHSH, CDR2 LQKENI. V lost 3 bases, J lost 7 bases, and 7 bases lay in between. This CDR3 is 12 amino acids long. Written as DNA, the CDR3 is TGTGCCAGCTCACCCTTTACGAATGAGCAGTTCTTC. Translation gives CASSPFTNEQFF.

The V and J genes are TRBV11-2 and TRBJ2-2; D ambiguous. Germline CDR1 and CDR2: SGHAT and FQNNGV. The V end was cut by 3 bases, the J end by 2 bases, with 1 base between. This CDR3 has 12 residues. CDR3 in amino acids: CASSFNTGELFF. The CDR3 nucleotides are TGTGCCAGCAGCTTTAACACCGGGGAGCTGTTTTTT.

The chain employs TRBV27 and TRBJ2-7; D is undetermined. Germline CDR1 reads MNHEY; CDR2 reads SMNVEV (reference sequence). This CDR3 has 11 amino acids. Trimming removed 4 bases at V and 2 bases at J, with 3 bases between. The CDR3: CASSSTYEQYF. For the CDR3, the DNA is TGTGCCAGCAGTTCCACCTACGAGCAGTACTTC.

This clone was seen a handful of times. The rearrangement links TRBV11-2 to TRBJ1-2; 7 nucleotides agree with TRBD1. J was trimmed by 4 bases and V by 1 base; bases with no gene match: 3. The germline V gene encodes CDR1 SGHAT and CDR2 FQNNGV. CDR3 size: 14 residues. The CDR3 DNA is TGTGCCAGCAGCTTAGGACAGGGACTCTATGGCTACACCTTC. This sequence encodes CASSLGQGLYGYTF.

V usage is TRBV5-1 and J usage is TRBJ2-1; the D gene is possibly TRBD2 (6 bases). Germline V CDR1 and CDR2: SGHRS, YFSETQ. There are 16 residues in the CDR3. Trimming stripped 0 bases from V and 7 bases from J, with 17 bases between. This CDR3 reads CASSLEEGLGGNEQFF. The DNA for the CDR3 is TGCGCCAGCAGCTTGGAGGAGGGGCTGGGTGGGAATGAGCAGTTCTTC.

The rearrangement joins TRBV6-1 to TRBJ2-7; 7 bases match TRBD2. The CDR3 consists of 14 residues. From germline, CDR1 is MNHNS and CDR2 SASEGT. The trim removed 5 bases at V and 0 bases at J, leaving 4 bases unmatched. CDR3 coding DNA: TGTGCCAGCAGTCTAAGCGGGAACTCCTACGAGCAGTACTTC. This encodes CASSLSGNSYEQYF.

The chain couples TRBV2 to TRBJ2-3, with unresolved D. V was clipped by 4 bases and J by 4 bases, with 12 bases between them. This CDR3 has 14 residues. CDR1 and CDR2 (germline): SNHLY, FYNNEI. The CDR3 spells CASSGTRAADTQYF. DNA for the CDR3: TGTGCCAGCAGTGGGACCCGGGCAGCAGATACGCAGTATTTT. The full variable domain, in which reference TRBV2 and TRBJ2-3 provide the parts outside the CDR3, is EPEVTQTPSHQVTQMGQEVILRCVPISNHLYFYWYRQILGQKVEFLVSFYNNEISEKSEIFDDQFSVERPDGSNFTLKIRSTKLEDSAMYFCASSGTRAADTQYFGPGTRLTVL.

This chain uses TRBV10-3 with TRBJ2-7, with D possibly TRBD2 on 5 matching bases. V lost 2 bases to trimming and J lost 5 bases, with 10 bases between them. The germline V gene has CDR1 ENHRY and CDR2 SYGVKD. The length of the CDR3 is 13 residues. The CDR3 loop reads CAISEAPLDEQYF. The CDR3 DNA sequence: TGTGCCATCAGTGAGGCGCCACTAGACGAGCAGTACTTC.

This chain joins TRBV5-6 and TRBJ2-1; 9 positions agree with TRBD1. CDR1 is SGHDT and CDR2 is YYEEEE in the germline V gene. V lost 0 bases to trimming and J lost 5 bases; unmatched junction nucleotides: 3. This CDR3 is 15 amino acids long. CDR3 DNA: TGTGCCAGCAGCTTGGCGGGACAGGGACACAATGAGCAGTTCTTC. Its translation is CASSLAGQGHNEQFF.

The J gene is TRBJ2-7, the V gene TRBV27; D may be TRBD1 or TRBD2 (6 bases each). This CDR3 comprises 15 residues. Germline loops: CDR1 MNHEY, CDR2 SMNVEV (reference sequence). V was pared by 5 bases and J by 4 bases, with 18 bases between. CDR3 bases: TGTGCCAGCAGTCGGATCGACGGGGGCGAGTACGAGCAGTACTTC. Its protein is CASSRIDGGEYEQYF.

This clone showed up just once. The J gene is TRBJ1-3, the V gene TRBV9; D gene ambiguous. V lost 3 bases to trimming and J lost 4 bases, with 11 bases between them. Germline V lookup: CDR1 SGDLS, CDR2 YYNGEE. CDR3 length equals 14 residues. This CDR3 reads CASSGRFGGNTIYF. The CDR3 DNA follows: TGTGCCAGCAGCGGGCGTTTTGGGGGAAACACCATATATTTT.

CDR3 bases: TGTGCCAGCAGTTTTGGGACAACAAACACCGGGGAGCTGTTTTTT. Amino acid sequence: CASSFGTTNTGELFF. The gene calls are TRBV27 and TRBJ2-2, with a weak D call TRBD1 (6 bases). From germline, CDR1 is MNHEY and CDR2 SMNVEV (reference sequence). The CDR3 extends over 15 amino acids. Trimming left V 3 bases short and J 2 bases short, with 10 bases between.

The chain combines TRBV19 with TRBJ2-7; maybe TRBD1 (5 bases). This CDR3 spans 13 amino acids. Trimming took 5 bases from V and 4 from J, leaving 12 bases between them. Germline CDR1 and CDR2: LNHDA and SQIVND (reference sequence). The CDR3 DNA is TGTGCCAGTAGTGGGGCACTTGCATACGAGCAGTACTTC. It specifies CASSGALAYEQYF.

The chain couples TRBV7-9 to TRBJ2-7; TRBD2 matches at 12 bases. Trimming at V came to 5 bases and at J to 7 bases, leaving 9 bases not matched to a gene. The germline V gene encodes CDR1 SEHNR and CDR2 FQNEAQ (reference sequence). CDR3 length: 15 amino acids. CDR3 sequence: CASSTLAGGPWEQYF. The DNA for the CDR3 is TGTGCCAGCAGCACTCTAGCGGGAGGGCCGTGGGAGCAGTACTTC.

V usage is TRBV5-1 and J usage is TRBJ2-3, with D hard to call. The CDR3 sequence is 12 residues long. The V gene lost 4 bases and the J gene lost 0 bases, with 3 bases spanning the gap. Germline V lookup: CDR1 SGHRS, CDR2 YFSETQ. The DNA of the CDR3 is TGCGCCAGCAGCCTTAGCACAGATACGCAGTATTTT. Its translation is CASSLSTDTQYF.

The chain is built from TRBV4-3 and TRBJ1-2; the D is unclear. The CDR3 has 14 amino acids. Germline-derived CDR1 and CDR2 are LGHNA and YSLEER. Trimming shortened V by 3 bases and J by 3 bases, and 11 bases separated the two germline ends. The chain's CDR3 is CASSQAIGDYGYTF. Written as DNA, the CDR3 is TGCGCCAGCAGCCAGGCGATAGGAGACTATGGCTACACCTTC.

This chain links TRBV4-3 with TRBJ1-2; 10 bases line up with TRBD1. This CDR3 is 17 amino acids long. V trimming: 0 bases; J trimming: 3 bases; junction bases outside the gene matches: 7. Germline lookup yields CDR1 LGHNA and CDR2 YSLEER. This CDR3 is CASSQDRWGQGYYGYTF. The CDR3 coding sequence is TGCGCCAGCAGCCAAGATCGGTGGGGACAGGGGTACTATGGCTACACCTTC.

The chain carries TRBV28 and TRBJ2-3, with TRBD2 matching 7 bases. Germline V CDR1 and CDR2: MDHEN, SYDVKM. The CDR3 totals 17 residues. V shed 7 bases, J shed 2 bases, and the junction held 15 bases outside the gene matches. CDR3 region: CASTLGYGGTNTDTQYF. The CDR3 coding sequence is TGTGCCAGCACTCTAGGGTATGGCGGGACTAACACAGATACGCAGTATTTT.

The rearrangement links TRBV2 to TRBJ2-1; D not certain. The CDR3 contains 13 residues. V lost 3 bases, J lost 6 bases, and 9 bases lay in between. Germline CDR1 reads SNHLY; CDR2 reads FYNNEI. As DNA, the CDR3 is TGTGCCAGCAGTGACCTTGGCCTCAATGAGCAGTTCTTC. Amino acid sequence: CASSDLGLNEQFF.

This clone was detected only once. This sequence joins TRBV4-2 and TRBJ2-7, with D possibly being TRBD2 (5 bases). Germline lookup yields CDR1 LGHNA and CDR2 YNFKEQ. Deletions cut 1 base from V and 7 bases from J, with 11 bases between. This CDR3 contains 13 residues. CDR3 loop: CASSQGGLLEQYF. The CDR3 DNA is TGTGCCAGCAGCCAAGGAGGACTTCTAGAGCAGTACTTC.